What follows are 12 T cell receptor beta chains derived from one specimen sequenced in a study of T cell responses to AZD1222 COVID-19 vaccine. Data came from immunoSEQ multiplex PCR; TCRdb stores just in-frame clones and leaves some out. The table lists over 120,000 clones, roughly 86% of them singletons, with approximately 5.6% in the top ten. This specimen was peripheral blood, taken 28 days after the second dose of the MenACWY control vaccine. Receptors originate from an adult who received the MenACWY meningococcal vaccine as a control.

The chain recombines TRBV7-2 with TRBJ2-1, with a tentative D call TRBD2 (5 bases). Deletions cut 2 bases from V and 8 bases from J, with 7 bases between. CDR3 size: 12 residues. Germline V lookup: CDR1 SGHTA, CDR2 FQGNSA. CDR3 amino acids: CASSLYGDEQFF. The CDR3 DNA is TGTGCCAGCAGCTTATACGGGGATGAGCAGTTCTTC.

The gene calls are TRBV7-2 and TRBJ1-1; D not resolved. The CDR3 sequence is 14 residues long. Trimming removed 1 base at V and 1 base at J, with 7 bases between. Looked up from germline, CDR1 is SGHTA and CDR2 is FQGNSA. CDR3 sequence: CASSLVSGNTEAFF. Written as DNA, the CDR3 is TGTGCCAGCAGCTTAGTGTCAGGGAACACTGAAGCTTTCTTT. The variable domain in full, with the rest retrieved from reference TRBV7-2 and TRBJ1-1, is GAGVSQSPSNKVTEKGKDVELRCDPISGHTALYWYRQSLGQGLEFLIYFQGNSAPDKSGLPSDRFSAERTGGSVSTLTIQRTQQEDSAVYLCASSLVSGNTEAFFGQGTRLTVV.

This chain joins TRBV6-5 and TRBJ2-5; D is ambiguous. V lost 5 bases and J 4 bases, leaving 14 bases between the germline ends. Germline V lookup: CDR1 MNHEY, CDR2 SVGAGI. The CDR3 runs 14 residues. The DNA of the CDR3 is TGTGCCAGCAGTCCGGGTCACTCCACAGAGACCCAGTACTTC. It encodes CASSPGHSTETQYF.

CDR3 bases: TGTGCCAGCAGCCAACAGAGAACCGAGCAGTACTTC. It specifies CASSQQRTEQYF. The rearrangement uses TRBV7-2 and TRBJ2-7; D remains unclear. Trimming cost V 5 bases and J 6 bases, with 11 bases left between them. There are 12 residues in the CDR3. Germline values: CDR1 SGHTA, CDR2 FQGNSA. Variable domain in full (rest from reference TRBV7-2 and TRBJ2-7): GAGVSQSPSNKVTEKGKDVELRCDPISGHTALYWYRQSLGQGLEFLIYFQGNSAPDKSGLPSDRFSAERTGGSVSTLTIQRTQQEDSAVYLCASSQQRTEQYFGPGTRLTVT.

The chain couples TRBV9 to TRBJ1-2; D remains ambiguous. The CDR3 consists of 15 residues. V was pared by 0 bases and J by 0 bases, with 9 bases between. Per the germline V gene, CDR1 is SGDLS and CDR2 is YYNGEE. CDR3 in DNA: TGTGCCAGCAGCGTAGCTCACCAAGCTAACTATGGCTACACCTTC. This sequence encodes CASSVAHQANYGYTF.

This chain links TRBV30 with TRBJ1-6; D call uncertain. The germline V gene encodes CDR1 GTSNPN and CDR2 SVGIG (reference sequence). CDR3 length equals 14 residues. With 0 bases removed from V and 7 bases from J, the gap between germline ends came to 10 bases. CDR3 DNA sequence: TGTGCCTGGAGTGTAGGGTCGTTGAATTCACCCCTCCACTTT. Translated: CAWSVGSLNSPLHF.

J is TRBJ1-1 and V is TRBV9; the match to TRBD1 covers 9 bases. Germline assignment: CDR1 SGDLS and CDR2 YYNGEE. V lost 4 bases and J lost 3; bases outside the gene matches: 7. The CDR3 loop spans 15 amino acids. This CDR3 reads CASSPGTGIDTEAFF. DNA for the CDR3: TGTGCCAGCAGCCCCGGGACAGGGATCGACACTGAAGCTTTCTTT.

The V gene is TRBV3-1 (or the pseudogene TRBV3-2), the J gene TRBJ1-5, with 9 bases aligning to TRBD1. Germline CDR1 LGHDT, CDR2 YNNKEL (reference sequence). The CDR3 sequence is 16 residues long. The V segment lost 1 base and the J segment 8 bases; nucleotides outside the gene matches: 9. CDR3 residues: CASSQGKGQGWEPQHF. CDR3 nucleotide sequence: TGTGCCAGCAGCCAAGGGAAGGGACAGGGCTGGGAGCCCCAGCATTTT.

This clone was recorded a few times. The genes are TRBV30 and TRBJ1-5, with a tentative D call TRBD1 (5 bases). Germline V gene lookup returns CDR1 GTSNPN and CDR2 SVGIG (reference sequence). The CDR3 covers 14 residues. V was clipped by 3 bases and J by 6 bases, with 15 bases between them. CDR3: CAWSPNTGGQPQHF. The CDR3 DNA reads TGTGCCTGGAGCCCAAACACCGGGGGTCAGCCCCAGCATTTT.

CDR3 protein: CASSIGLGAVFYGYTF. For the CDR3, the DNA is TGTGCCAGTAGTATAGGTCTAGGCGCGGTATTCTATGGCTACACCTTC. The chain is built from TRBV19 and TRBJ1-2; D uncertain. V was shortened by 1 base and J by 4 bases, with 16 bases between the two germline ends. The germline V gene encodes CDR1 LNHDA and CDR2 SQIVND (reference sequence). There are 16 residues in the CDR3.

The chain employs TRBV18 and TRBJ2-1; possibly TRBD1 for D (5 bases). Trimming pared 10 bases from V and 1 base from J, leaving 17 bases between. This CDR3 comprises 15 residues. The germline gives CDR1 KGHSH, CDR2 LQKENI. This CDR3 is CATQDIRDSYNEQFF. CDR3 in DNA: TGTGCCACCCAAGATATCAGGGATTCCTACAATGAGCAGTTCTTC.

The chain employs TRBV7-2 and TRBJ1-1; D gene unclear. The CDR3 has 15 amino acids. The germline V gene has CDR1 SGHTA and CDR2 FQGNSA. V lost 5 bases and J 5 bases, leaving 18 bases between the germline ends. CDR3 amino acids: CASSPRRAGTTEAFF. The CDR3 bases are TGTGCCAGCAGCCCCCGACGGGCTGGAACGACTGAAGCTTTCTTT. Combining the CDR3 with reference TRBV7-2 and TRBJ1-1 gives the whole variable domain GAGVSQSPSNKVTEKGKDVELRCDPISGHTALYWYRQSLGQGLEFLIYFQGNSAPDKSGLPSDRFSAERTGGSVSTLTIQRTQQEDSAVYLCASSPRRAGTTEAFFGQGTRLTVV.